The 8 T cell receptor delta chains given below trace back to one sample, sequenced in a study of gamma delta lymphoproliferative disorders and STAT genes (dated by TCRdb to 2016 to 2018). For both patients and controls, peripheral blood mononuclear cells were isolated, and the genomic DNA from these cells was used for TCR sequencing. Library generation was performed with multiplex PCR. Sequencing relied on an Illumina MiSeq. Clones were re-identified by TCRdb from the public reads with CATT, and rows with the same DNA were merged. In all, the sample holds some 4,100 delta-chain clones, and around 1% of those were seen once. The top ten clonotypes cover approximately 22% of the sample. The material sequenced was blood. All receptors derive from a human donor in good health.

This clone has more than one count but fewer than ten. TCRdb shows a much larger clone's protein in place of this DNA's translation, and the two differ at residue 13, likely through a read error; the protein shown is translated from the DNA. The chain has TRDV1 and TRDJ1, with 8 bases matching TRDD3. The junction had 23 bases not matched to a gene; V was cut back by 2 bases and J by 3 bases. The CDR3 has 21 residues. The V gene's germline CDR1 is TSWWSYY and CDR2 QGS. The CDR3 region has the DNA TGTGCTCTTGGGGAATGGACCGATCATTACTGGGGGGTACGCTTCGCCGATAAACTCATCTTT. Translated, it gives CALGEWTDHYWGVRFADKLIF.

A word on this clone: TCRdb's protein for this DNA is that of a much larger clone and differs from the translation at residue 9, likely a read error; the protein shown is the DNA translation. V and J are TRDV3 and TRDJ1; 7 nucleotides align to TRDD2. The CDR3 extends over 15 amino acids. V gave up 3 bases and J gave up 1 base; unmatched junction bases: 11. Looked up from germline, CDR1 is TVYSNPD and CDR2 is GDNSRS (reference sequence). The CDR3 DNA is TGTGCCTTCTGTTCCTACTTAGGGGGCACCGATAAACTCATCTTT. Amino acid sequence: CAFCSYLGGTDKLIF.

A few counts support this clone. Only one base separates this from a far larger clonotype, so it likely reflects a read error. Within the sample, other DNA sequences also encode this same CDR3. The CDR3 is CACDTVLLGDIDKLIF. In DNA form, the CDR3 reads TGTGCCTGCGACACCGTGTTACTGGGGGATATCGATAAACTCATCTTT. This chain joins TRDV2 and TRDJ1, with TRDD3 identical over 11 bases. Germline CDR1 reads GEAIGNYY; CDR2 reads EKD. The length of the CDR3 is 16 residues.

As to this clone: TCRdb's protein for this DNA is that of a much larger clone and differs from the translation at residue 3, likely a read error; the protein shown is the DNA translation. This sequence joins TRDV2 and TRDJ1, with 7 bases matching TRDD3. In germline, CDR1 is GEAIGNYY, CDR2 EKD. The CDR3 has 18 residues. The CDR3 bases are TGTGCCCGTGACACCGTAGCCGGGGGATCTGTTGTATCCGATAAACTCATCTTT. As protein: CARDTVAGGSVVSDKLIF.

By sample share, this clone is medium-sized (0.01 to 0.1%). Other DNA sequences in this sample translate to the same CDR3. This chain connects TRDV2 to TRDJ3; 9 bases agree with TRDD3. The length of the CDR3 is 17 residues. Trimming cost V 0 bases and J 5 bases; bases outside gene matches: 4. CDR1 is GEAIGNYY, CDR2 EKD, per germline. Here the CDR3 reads CACDTLGDSRDTRQMFF. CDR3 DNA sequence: TGTGCCTGTGACACCCTGGGGGATTCCAGGGACACCCGACAGATGTTTTTC.

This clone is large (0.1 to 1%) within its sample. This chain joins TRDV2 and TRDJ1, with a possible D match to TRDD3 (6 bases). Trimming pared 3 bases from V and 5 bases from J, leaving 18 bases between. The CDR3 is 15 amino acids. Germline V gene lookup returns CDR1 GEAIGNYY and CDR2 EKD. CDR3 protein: CACDGVSGGPDKLIF. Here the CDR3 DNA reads TGTGCCTGTGACGGAGTGAGTGGGGGCCCAGATAAACTCATCTTT.

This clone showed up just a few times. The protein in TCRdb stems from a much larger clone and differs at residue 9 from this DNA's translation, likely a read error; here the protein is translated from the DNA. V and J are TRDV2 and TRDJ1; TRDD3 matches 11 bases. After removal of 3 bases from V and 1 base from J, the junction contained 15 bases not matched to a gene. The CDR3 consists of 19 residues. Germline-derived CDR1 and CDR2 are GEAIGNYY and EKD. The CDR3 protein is CACDSLLRAGGYITDKLIF. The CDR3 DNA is TGTGCCTGTGACTCACTCCTGCGTGCTGGGGGATACATCACCGATAAACTCATCTTT.

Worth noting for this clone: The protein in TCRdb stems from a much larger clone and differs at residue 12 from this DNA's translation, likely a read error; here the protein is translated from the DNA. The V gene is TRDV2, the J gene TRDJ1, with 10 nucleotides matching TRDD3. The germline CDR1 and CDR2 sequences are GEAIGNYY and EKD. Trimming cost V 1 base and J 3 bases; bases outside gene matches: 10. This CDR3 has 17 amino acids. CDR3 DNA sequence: TGTGCCTGTGACACAGTAAGCTGGGGGATAGACGCCGATAAACTCATCTTT. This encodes CACDTVSWGIDADKLIF.